This T cell receptor (beta chain) is drawn from a study of brain T cells in children with intractable seizures. Study-wide points: Absence of clones before surgery may stem from lower sequencing depth.

In its sample, this clone was seen a few times. Its antigen is unidentified. CDR1 is SGHRS and CDR2 is YFSETQ in the germline V gene. The CDR3 contains 14 residues. Deletions cut 0 bases from V and 2 bases from J, with 8 bases between. As to time point: blood from clinic visit 5 months post-surgery; TSC patient then seizure free. Some clones are missing from TCRdb's copy, which holds only in-frame ones; the method was immunoSEQ multiplex PCR. Here the sample spans about 350,000 clones, over 85% being singletons. The sample consisted of peripheral blood, taken 4 to 5 months after surgery. This TCR derives from a boy under three years old with tuberous sclerosis and intractable seizures. The rearrangement joins TRBV5-1 to TRBJ1-1; the D is unclear. CDR3 sequence reads: CASSLVPGNTEAFF. The CDR3 DNA reads TGCGCCAGCAGCTTGGTCCCGGGAAACACTGAAGCTTTCTTT.